The next 20 T cell receptor beta chains were all read from a single sample in a study of response to subunit inactivated influenza vaccine. TCRdb re-called the RT-PCR reads with MiXCR, one entry per CDR3 protein. The sample has hundreds of thousands of distinct CDR3 sequences; approximately 15% are singletons. The specimen was PBMCs from blood, collected about 12 days after vaccination. These receptors came from a man aged 45-65 years who received an inactivated influenza vaccine.

J is TRBJ2-3 and V is TRBV7-2, with 13 positions matching TRBD2. CDR1 SGHTA and CDR2 FQGNSA come from the germline V gene. The CDR3 spans 19 residues. The V gene end was trimmed by 0 bases and the J gene end by 3 bases; junction bases not matched to a gene: 9. The CDR3 nucleotides are TGTGCCAGCAGCTTAGCTTCCCCGACTAGCGGGAGGATGACAGATACGCAGTATTTT. Translated, it gives CASSLASPTSGRMTDTQYF.

The genes are TRBV6-1 and TRBJ1-1; 8 positions match TRBD1. V dropped 6 bases and J dropped 5; count of bases not matched to a gene: 11. Germline CDR1 MNHNS, CDR2 SASEGT. This CDR3 is 15 amino acids long. CDR3 amino acids: CASRRELDRETEAFF. The CDR3 coding sequence is TGTGCCAGCAGGAGGGAATTGGACAGGGAGACTGAAGCTTTCTTT.

This clonotype was seen ten or more times. The chain links TRBV29-1 to TRBJ2-7, with 7 bases that match TRBD1. Unmatched junction bases numbered 3, after V lost 3 bases and J lost 1 base. Germline V gene sequence: CDR1 SQVTM, CDR2 ANQGSEA. The CDR3 sequence is 13 residues long. CDR3: CSVELDRSYEQYF. As DNA, the CDR3 is TGCAGCGTTGAGTTGGACAGGTCCTACGAGCAGTACTTC.

The J gene is TRBJ2-1, the V gene TRBV5-5; D possibly corresponds to TRBD1 (6 bases). CDR1 SGHKS and CDR2 YYEKEE come from the germline V gene (reference sequence). Trimming left V 2 bases short and J 0 bases short, with 9 bases between. The CDR3 consists of 15 residues. Written as DNA, the CDR3 is TGTGCCAGCAGCTTATGGGACAACTCCTACAATGAGCAGTTCTTC. Protein product: CASSLWDNSYNEQFF.

In its sample, this clonotype was seen a few times. The genes are TRBV3-1 and TRBJ2-1; TRBD2 matches at 8 bases. This CDR3 has 18 residues. Losses at the gene ends were 4 bases for V and 3 bases for J; bases not matched to a gene: 14. Germline V lookup: CDR1 LGHDT, CDR2 YNNKEL (reference sequence). CDR3 region: CASSPTPLAGLHYNEQFF. CDR3 DNA sequence: TGTGCCAGCAGCCCTACCCCCTTAGCGGGGCTCCACTACAATGAGCAGTTCTTC.

V is TRBV7-9 and J is TRBJ1-4; 8 nucleotides match TRBD1. CDR1 and CDR2 from the germline V gene are SEHNR and FQNEAQ (reference sequence). After removal of 5 bases from V and 7 bases from J, the junction contained 6 bases not matched to a gene. This CDR3 has 14 amino acids. The CDR3 bases are TGTGCCAGCAGCGGACAGGGCCTGAGTGAAAAACTGTTTTTT. Protein sequence: CASSGQGLSEKLFF.

This clonotype appeared many times. The J gene is TRBJ2-1, the V gene TRBV11-2; 7 nucleotides match TRBD2. Germline V gene lookup returns CDR1 SGHAT and CDR2 FQNNGV. After removal of 5 bases from V and 8 bases from J, the junction contained 9 bases not matched to a gene. The CDR3 length is 14 residues. As DNA, the CDR3 is TGTGCCAGCAGCCCCCCGTCGGGAGGCTATGAGCAGTTCTTC. It codes for CASSPPSGGYEQFF.

This clonotype appeared many times. This rearrangement joins TRBV6-2 or TRBV6-3 to TRBJ2-2; D is ambiguous. Trimming pared 6 bases from V and 3 bases from J, leaving 8 bases between. CDR1 MNHEY and CDR2 SVGEGT come from the germline V gene. The CDR3 runs 13 residues. CDR3 in amino acids: CASSTTYTGELFF. The CDR3 nucleotides are TGTGCCAGCAGCACGACTTACACCGGGGAGCTGTTTTTT.

V and J are TRBV29-1 and TRBJ2-1; 11 bases map to TRBD2. The J segment lost 4 bases and the V segment lost 4 bases, leaving 9 bases of the junction unmatched. The CDR3 has 16 amino acids. The germline CDR1 and CDR2 sequences are SQVTM and ANQGSEA. This chain's CDR3 is CSVVSSGRAAYNEQFF. CDR3 sequence (DNA): TGCAGCGTTGTAAGTAGCGGGAGGGCCGCGTACAATGAGCAGTTCTTC.

The chain employs TRBV5-6 and TRBJ2-5; 7 bases are a match to TRBD1. This CDR3 region has 13 residues. Germline V lookup: CDR1 SGHDT, CDR2 YYEEEE. V lost 0 bases, J lost 7 bases, and 3 bases stayed unmatched. The CDR3 sequence is CASSLGRDRTQYF. The CDR3 DNA reads TGTGCCAGCAGCTTGGGCCGGGACAGGACCCAGTACTTC.

CDR3 loop: CATSRDSVAGLSIEQYF. CDR3 in DNA: TGTGCCACCAGCAGAGATTCTGTGGCGGGACTCTCGATCGAGCAGTACTTC. The chain is built from TRBV15 and TRBJ2-7, with a weak D call TRBD2 (6 bases). Trimming shortened V by 0 bases and J by 6 bases, and 21 bases separated the two germline ends. The CDR3 has 17 residues. The germline gives CDR1 LNHNV, CDR2 YYDKDF (reference sequence).

V gene TRBV20-1 combines with J gene TRBJ2-7; D ambiguous. V lost 8 bases and J 1 base, leaving 15 bases between the germline ends. Germline V gene sequence: CDR1 DFQATT, CDR2 SNEGSKA (reference sequence). The CDR3 has 13 amino acids. This chain's CDR3 is CSTSDRASYEQYF. DNA for the CDR3: TGCAGTACATCGGACCGGGCGTCCTACGAGCAGTACTTC.

Comments on this clonotype: Germline is not matched at one junction end, which may reflect a read error. The rearrangement joins TRBV6-4 to TRBJ2-1; 15 nucleotides line up with TRBD2. Germline CDR1 reads MRHNA; CDR2 reads SNTAGT. The CDR3 is 19 residues long. In nucleotides, the CDR3 is TGTACCAGCAGTTCCGGTACCGGGACTAGCGGGGGGCCCTACAATGAGCAGTTCTTC. Translation gives CTSSSGTGTSGGPYNEQFF.

This clonotype has more than one count but fewer than ten. The chain employs TRBV28 and TRBJ1-1, with D hard to call. The CDR3 is made up of 16 amino acids. Germline loops: CDR1 MDHEN, CDR2 SYDVKM. The germline V and J ends were trimmed by 5 bases and 1 base, with 17 bases remaining between them. The CDR3 nucleotides are TGTGCCAGCAGTCCCCACCTCCCCGATGAGAACACTGAAGCTTTCTTT. Protein: CASSPHLPDENTEAFF.

The V gene is TRBV5-5, the J gene TRBJ2-3; D not resolved. Germline CDR1 is SGHKS and CDR2 is YYEKEE (reference sequence). Between the trimmed V and J ends, which lost 4 bases and 0 bases, there was a span of 9 bases. This CDR3 has 14 residues. This CDR3 is CASSLYASTDTQYF. For the CDR3, the DNA is TGTGCCAGCAGCCTGTACGCTAGCACAGATACGCAGTATTTT. Together with reference TRBV5-5 and TRBJ2-3, the CDR3 gives the full variable domain: DAGVTQSPTHLIKTRGQQVTLRCSPISGHKSVSWYQQVLGQGPQFIFQYYEKEERGRGNFPDRFSARQFPNYSSELNVNALLLGDSALYLCASSLYASTDTQYFGPGTRLTVL.

This chain links TRBV28 with TRBJ2-4; 7 bases are shared with TRBD2. J gave up 0 bases and V 5 bases, and 10 bases lay outside the gene matches. In germline, CDR1 is MDHEN, CDR2 SYDVKM. The CDR3 has 17 amino acids. CDR3 coding DNA: TGTGCCAGCAGTATATCGGGGGGAGGGCGAGCCAAAAACATTCAGTACTTC. It specifies CASSISGGGRAKNIQYF.

The chain has TRBV12-3 or TRBV12-4 and TRBJ2-3; 10 positions agree with TRBD2. This CDR3 spans 15 amino acids. J gave up 10 bases and V 6 bases, and 13 bases lay outside the gene matches. Here the CDR3 reads CASSSWRTSGSAQYF. The CDR3 DNA reads as TGTGCCAGCAGCTCCTGGAGGACTAGCGGCTCCGCGCAGTATTTT.

The table lists this clonotype with a few counts. The chain has TRBV10-3 and TRBJ2-5, with TRBD1 as a possible D gene (6 bases). CDR3 length: 12 amino acids. Between the trimmed V and J ends, which lost 3 bases and 4 bases, there was a span of 6 bases. CDR1 and CDR2 from the germline V gene are ENHRY and SYGVKD. The CDR3 region has the DNA TGTGCCATCAGTGACAGGGGAGAGACCCAGTACTTC. Translation gives CAISDRGETQYF.

This clonotype was recorded many times. The chain links TRBV11-2 to TRBJ2-7; 7 bases map to TRBD1. Looked up from germline, CDR1 is SGHAT and CDR2 is FQNNGV. The trim removed 3 bases at V and 3 bases at J, leaving 8 bases unmatched. The CDR3 consists of 15 residues. The CDR3 protein is CASSFGHSGGYEQYF. The CDR3 DNA is TGTGCCAGCAGCTTTGGACACTCAGGGGGCTACGAGCAGTACTTC.

V usage is TRBV28 and J usage is TRBJ2-1, with 8 nucleotides matching TRBD1. Germline-derived CDR1 and CDR2 are MDHEN and SYDVKM. The CDR3 is 14 residues long. V shed 5 bases, J shed 14 bases, and the junction held 14 bases outside the gene matches. CDR3 sequence (DNA): TGTGCCAGCAGTCCCCCCGGGACAGGAATCCTCAAGTTCTTC. Its translation is CASSPPGTGILKFF. Full variable domain (outside the CDR3, taken from reference TRBV28 and TRBJ2-1): DVKVTQSSRYLVKRTGEKVFLECVQDMDHENMFWYRQDPGLGLRLIYFSYDVKMKEKGDIPEGYSVSREKKERFSLILESASTNQTSMYLCASSPPGTGILKFFGPGTRLTVL.